These 10 T cell receptor beta chains came from one sample sequenced in a study of molecular identifiers for immune sequencing clone quantification. MiXCR, applied by TCRdb to the PCR reads, yields one record per CDR3 protein. The profile shows 250,000 to 400,000 distinct CDR3 sequences, 20% to 25% of them singletons. Sequencing used naive CD8+ T cells from blood, with Jurkat cell RNA spiked in. The sample's subset: FACS-sorted CD8+CD4-CCR7+CD45RA+ naive T cells. These receptors originate from a human donor in good health. Some libraries in this study had Jurkat cell RNA spiked in.

This clonotype was detected many times. V gene TRBV9 combines with J gene TRBJ1-1; unclear D gene. The CDR3 runs 15 residues. The germline V gene has CDR1 SGDLS and CDR2 YYNGEE. Between the trimmed V and J ends, which lost 3 bases and 0 bases, there was a span of 12 bases. The CDR3 loop is CASSEFQIMNTEAFF. The CDR3 DNA sequence: TGTGCCAGCAGCGAATTTCAGATCATGAACACTGAAGCTTTCTTT.

This clonotype was observed at least ten times. V is TRBV2 and J is TRBJ2-7, with a weak D call TRBD1 (6 bases). The germline V and J ends were trimmed by 6 bases and 2 bases, with 14 bases remaining between them. CDR1 is SNHLY and CDR2 is FYNNEI in the germline V gene. This CDR3 contains 14 residues. The CDR3 loop is CASSKPGDTYEQYF. CDR3 coding DNA: TGTGCCAGCAGCAAACCAGGGGATACCTACGAGCAGTACTTC. Full variable domain (missing parts from reference TRBV2 and TRBJ2-7): EPEVTQTPSHQVTQMGQEVILRCVPISNHLYFYWYRQILGQKVEFLVSFYNNEISEKSEIFDDQFSVERPDGSNFTLKIRSTKLEDSAMYFCASSKPGDTYEQYFGPGTRLTVT.

This clonotype was counted many times. CDR3 sequence reads: CASSLGPGVRFF. The CDR3 nucleotides are TGTGCCAGCAGTTTAGGGCCAGGGGTCAGGTTCTTC. V gene TRBV12-3 or TRBV12-4 combines with J gene TRBJ2-1, with a tentative D call TRBD1 (6 bases). This CDR3 is built from 12 residues. V dropped 1 base and J dropped 15 bases, with 13 bases sitting between them.

This clonotype was detected many times. The rearrangement links TRBV7-9 to TRBJ1-1; no reliable D call. This CDR3 has 12 residues. Germline V gives CDR1 SEHNR, CDR2 FQNEAQ (reference sequence). The V end lost 2 bases, the J end lost 4 bases, and 5 bases lay between the germline ends. The CDR3 spells CASSLYTTEAFF. CDR3 nucleotides: TGTGCCAGCAGCTTATACACCACTGAAGCTTTCTTT.

The sample holds many counts of this clonotype. This chain joins TRBV2 and TRBJ2-5, with D possibly matching TRBD1 (6 bases). The CDR3 runs to 13 residues. Trimming removed 6 bases from V and 2 bases from J, with 10 bases in between. The V gene's germline CDR1 is SNHLY and CDR2 FYNNEI. CDR3 loop: CASRAGVQETQYF. The CDR3 DNA reads as TGTGCCAGCAGGGCAGGGGTTCAAGAGACCCAGTACTTC.

This clonotype was seen many times. The chain has TRBV30 and TRBJ1-5; D gene unclear. In germline, CDR1 is GTSNPN, CDR2 SVGIG (reference sequence). Trimming left V 0 bases short and J 0 bases short, with 12 bases between. The CDR3 is 16 amino acids. The CDR3 DNA follows: TGTGCCTGGAGTGTACTCGGCGGGCTTAGCAATCAGCCCCAGCATTTT. This encodes CAWSVLGGLSNQPQHF.

This clonotype was recorded only once. Sequence at one end of the junction differs from germline and may be a read error. This chain uses TRBV6-5 with TRBJ2-2; D possibly uses TRBD1 or TRBD2 (5 bases each). The CDR3 runs 15 residues. Germline V CDR1 and CDR2: MNHEY, SVGAGI. CDR3 coding DNA: TGTGCCGGCAGTCACGGGACCTTAAACACCGGGGAGCCGTTTTTT. Its protein is CAGSHGTLNTGEPFF.

In its sample, this clonotype was seen a few times. V and J are TRBV12-3 or TRBV12-4 and TRBJ1-5; D unclear. Trimming shortened V by 3 bases and J by 5 bases, and 14 bases separated the two germline ends. This CDR3 contains 15 residues. CDR3 loop: CASSFATRGYQPQHF. CDR3 bases: TGTGCCAGCAGTTTTGCGACCAGAGGCTATCAGCCCCAGCATTTT.

In its sample, this clonotype was seen a few times. This sequence joins TRBV6-2 or TRBV6-3 and TRBJ2-3; no definite D call. Looked up from germline, CDR1 is MNHEY and CDR2 is SVGEGT. The ends were cut back, 4 bases at V and 6 bases at J, with 14 bases in the middle. The length of the CDR3 is 14 residues. The CDR3 nucleotides read TGTGCCAGCAGTTTTGCAATGTTTGACGATACGCAGTATTTT. Translated, it gives CASSFAMFDDTQYF.

This clonotype occurred many times. The J gene is TRBJ1-1, the V gene TRBV7-8, with 7 bases aligning to TRBD1. V gave up 1 base and J gave up 0 bases; unmatched junction bases: 8. The CDR3 contains 17 residues. The germline gives CDR1 SGHVS, CDR2 FQNEAQ. The CDR3 DNA reads TGTGCCAGCAGCTTAGTGAACAGGGGTGGTGTGAACACTGAAGCTTTCTTT. It translates to CASSLVNRGGVNTEAFF. The complete variable domain, with remaining parts taken from reference TRBV7-8 and TRBJ1-1, reads GAGVSQSPRYKVAKRGQDVALRCDPISGHVSLFWYQQALGQGPEFLTYFQNEAQLDKSGLPSDRFFAERPEGSVSTLKIQRTQQEDSAVYLCASSLVNRGGVNTEAFFGQGTRLTVV.